This entry describes one TCR beta chain. Its specific antigen is unknown. Base qualities were left out, and no much larger clone turns up one base away. The immunoSEQ multiplex PCR assay was used to amplify the TCRB and TCRAD loci from a standardized quantity of quality-controlled genomic DNA. The amplicons covered the V(D)J region and were long enough to include the CDR3 and to identify the V and J genes. Through the commercial immunoSEQ service, the amplicons were sequenced on an Illumina platform. The authors' analysis ran thus. Primer bias and sequencing errors were corrected as previously described, and TCRAD and TCRB definitions were based on the IMGT database. Analysis of the repertoires was done with immunoSEQ Analyzer 3.0 and VDJTools and included basic statistics, V/J segment usage, diversity estimates, rarefaction and pairwise overlap. To estimate diversity, the Chao1, ChaoE, Efron-Thisted, Shannon and inverse Simpson indices were applied, and diversity was also estimated on datasets down-sampled to the smallest sample. Repertoire overlap was determined by strict matching of CDR3 nucleotide sequence, V gene and J gene, and Jaccard-based multidimensional scaling clustering was applied. TCRdb took over this immuneACCESS table, retaining in-frame rearrangements with V and J assigned. Such tables are incomplete; in checked studies, under half of the missing clones stem from an unresolved V gene, and the remainder is unexplained. V and J calls and clone size follow that table, whereas D and trimming were derived from the DNA. This sample is represented by some 40,000 clones; approximately 93% of them were singletons. The ten largest clones represent 0.095% to 0.15% of the sample.

After removal of 4 bases from V and 4 bases from J, the junction retains 7 bases not matched to a gene. Reading from cysteine to phenylalanine, the CDR3 counts 18 amino acids. Only the CDR3 part of the read is kept: 54 bases, read in frame from the first base. For CDR1 and CDR2, the germline V gene lists SGHNT and YENEEA. This sample is part of a study of human thymus T cells (TCRdb year 2020). Turning to the overall study: The study characterized TCR alpha and beta repertoires from eight infant thymus samples and a few related peripheral blood samples. Donor ages ranging from roughly 7 to 250 days were recorded, and several male and a couple of female infants were included in the cohort. Overall study outcomes, separate from this receptor: Thymus samples yielded on average roughly 840,000 unique TCRB clonotypes, compared with 65,000 to 100,000 from blood samples. V and J gene segment usage appeared biased in both thymic and peripheral blood repertoires.

Immunologically healthy infants undergoing open corrective cardiac surgery for congenital heart defects in Finland were used as donors. For four of the eight donors, a small roughly 0.5-1 mL aliquot of peripheral blood was collected during surgery. For blood samples, genomic DNA was extracted from all available leukocytes instead of from a fixed number of cells. Erythrocytes were removed from blood with ACK lysis buffer, and the leukocytes were stored as pellets at -70 °C. A QIAsymphony instrument was used to extract genomic DNA from frozen cell pellets. The chain links TRBV11-3 with TRBJ2-2, and TRBD2 aligns with 15 junction nucleotides. The sequence was collected from a boy under two years old with a congenital heart defect but otherwise immunologically healthy. Source material: blood. The DNA sequence follows: TGTGCCAGCAGCTCGGGGACTAGCGGGGGGCCGGGCACCGGGGAGCTGTTTTTT. Translation gives CASSSGTSGGPGTGELFF.